The T cell receptor (beta chain) described here comes from a study of shared clonotypes between healthy human individuals. This clone was seen only a few times. Here immunoSEQ multiplex PCR was the method, and the copy in TCRdb shows in-frame clones only, minus some. The sample yields about 1.1 million clones, approximately 78% seen once. Germline CDR1 and CDR2: SNHLY and FYNNEI. V lost 6 bases to trimming and J lost 5 bases, with 13 bases between them. CDR3 length: 13 residues. Sequencing used memory CD4+ T cells from PBMCs. Stated subset: CD45RA-negative fraction. The V and J genes are TRBV2 and TRBJ2-5; no clear D. The source is a man between 18 and 35 years old in good health. Some clones in this sample may be carry-over from other donors' samples. The CDR3: CASSPLRRETQYF. The CDR3, as DNA: TGTGCCAGCAGCCCTTTGCGGCGGGAGACCCAGTACTTC.